The entry below describes one TCR beta chain. The data originate from a study of blood T cell repertoires in COVID-19. The wider study: PBMCs, B-cell-depleted T cells, or T cells were the source of the cDNA or gDNA that made up the material.

Cohorts were based on clinical histories the participants reported. Cohort 3 donors counted as recovered after two negative PCRs, clearance, or resolved symptoms. Only in-frame clones appear in the TCRdb table, and some are missing; sequencing was by immunoSEQ multiplex PCR. The sample includes 150,000 to 200,000 clones, around 80% seen only once; the top ten take approximately 3%. Germline-derived CDR1 and CDR2 are SGHDT and YYEEEE. The CDR3 totals 13 residues. Trimming at V came to 4 bases and at J to 7 bases, leaving 6 bases not matched to a gene. Sequencing was performed on PBMCs or T cells enriched from blood (not recorded which). The rearrangement joins TRBV5-6 to TRBJ1-1, with 8 bases aligning to TRBD1. This clonotype originated in an older woman who had recovered from COVID-19. The CDR3 loop reads CASSPGQGGEAFF. The DNA of the CDR3 is TGTGCCAGCAGCCCCGGACAGGGAGGTGAAGCTTTCTTT.